This T cell receptor (beta chain) was retrieved from a study of blood T cell repertoires in COVID-19. Profiling relied on immunoSEQ multiplex PCR, and the TCRdb table lists in-frame clones only, not all of them. The sample yields about 220,000 clones, roughly 82% seen once. This CDR3 has 13 amino acids. V shed 6 bases, J shed 7 bases, and the junction held 7 bases outside the gene matches. Sample: peripheral blood. The gene calls are TRBV12-3 or TRBV12-4 and TRBJ1-2, with 8 positions matching TRBD1. The receptor comes from a woman between 65 and 79 years old with acute or convalescent COVID-19. CDR3 sequence reads: CASRSGGAGGYTF. The CDR3 nucleotides read TGTGCCAGCAGATCAGGGGGCGCAGGTGGCTACACCTTC.